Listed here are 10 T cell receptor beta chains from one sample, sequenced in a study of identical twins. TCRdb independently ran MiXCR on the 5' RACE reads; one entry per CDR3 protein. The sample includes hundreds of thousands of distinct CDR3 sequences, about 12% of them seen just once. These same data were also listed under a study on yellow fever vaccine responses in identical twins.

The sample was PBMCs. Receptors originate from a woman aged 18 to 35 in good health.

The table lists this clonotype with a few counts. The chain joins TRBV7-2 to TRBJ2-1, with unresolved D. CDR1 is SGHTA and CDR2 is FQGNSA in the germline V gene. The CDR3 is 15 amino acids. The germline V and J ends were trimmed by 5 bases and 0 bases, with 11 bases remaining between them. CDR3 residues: CASSPQVDSYNEQFF. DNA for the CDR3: TGTGCCAGCAGCCCCCAGGTTGACTCCTACAATGAGCAGTTCTTC. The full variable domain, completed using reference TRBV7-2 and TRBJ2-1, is GAGVSQSPSNKVTEKGKDVELRCDPISGHTALYWYRQSLGQGLEFLIYFQGNSAPDKSGLPSDRFSAERTGGSVSTLTIQRTQQEDSAVYLCASSPQVDSYNEQFFGPGTRLTVL.

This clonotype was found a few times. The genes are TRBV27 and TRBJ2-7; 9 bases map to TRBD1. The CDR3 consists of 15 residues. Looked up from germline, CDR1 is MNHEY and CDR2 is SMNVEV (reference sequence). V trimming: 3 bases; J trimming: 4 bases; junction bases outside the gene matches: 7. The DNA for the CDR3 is TGTGCCAGCAGTTTGTTGGGACAGGGTAGGTACGAGCAGTACTTC. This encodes CASSLLGQGRYEQYF.

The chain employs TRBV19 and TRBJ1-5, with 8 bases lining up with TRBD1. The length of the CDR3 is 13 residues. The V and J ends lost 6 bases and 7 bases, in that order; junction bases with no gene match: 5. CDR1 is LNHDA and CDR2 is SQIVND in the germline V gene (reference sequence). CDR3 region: CASRKDRVQPQHF. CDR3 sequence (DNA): TGTGCCAGTAGGAAGGACAGGGTCCAGCCCCAGCATTTT.

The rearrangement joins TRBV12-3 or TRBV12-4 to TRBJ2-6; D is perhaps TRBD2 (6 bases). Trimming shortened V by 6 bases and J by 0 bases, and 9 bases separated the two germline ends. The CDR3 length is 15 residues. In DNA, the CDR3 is TGTGCCAGCAGGCTCGGGGGCTCTGGGGCCAACGTCCTGACTTTC. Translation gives CASRLGGSGANVLTF.

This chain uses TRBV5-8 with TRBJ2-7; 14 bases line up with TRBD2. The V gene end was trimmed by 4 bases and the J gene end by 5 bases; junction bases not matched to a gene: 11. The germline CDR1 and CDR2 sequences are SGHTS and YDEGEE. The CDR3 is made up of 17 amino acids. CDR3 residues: CASSAGTSGSWLHEQYF. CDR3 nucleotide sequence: TGTGCCAGCAGCGCCGGGACTAGCGGGAGCTGGCTCCACGAGCAGTACTTC.

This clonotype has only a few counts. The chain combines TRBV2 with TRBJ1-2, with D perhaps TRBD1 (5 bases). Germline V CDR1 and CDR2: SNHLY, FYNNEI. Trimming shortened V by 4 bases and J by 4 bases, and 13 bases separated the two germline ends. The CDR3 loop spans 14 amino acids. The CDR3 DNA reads TGTGCCAGCAGTGCAAACTTAGGGGTCTATGGCTACACCTTC. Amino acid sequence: CASSANLGVYGYTF.

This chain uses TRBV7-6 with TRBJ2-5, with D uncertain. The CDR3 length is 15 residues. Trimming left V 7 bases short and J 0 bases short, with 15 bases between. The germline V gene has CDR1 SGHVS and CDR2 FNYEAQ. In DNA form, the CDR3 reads TGTGCCAGCACCAACCGTTGGGAACACCAAGAGACCCAGTACTTC. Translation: CASTNRWEHQETQYF. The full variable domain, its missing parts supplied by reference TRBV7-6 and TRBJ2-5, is GAGVSQSPRYKVTKRGQDVALRCDPISGHVSLYWYRQALGQGPEFLTYFNYEAQQDKSGLPNDRFSAERPEGSISTLTIQRTEQRDSAMYRCASTNRWEHQETQYFGPGTRLLVL.

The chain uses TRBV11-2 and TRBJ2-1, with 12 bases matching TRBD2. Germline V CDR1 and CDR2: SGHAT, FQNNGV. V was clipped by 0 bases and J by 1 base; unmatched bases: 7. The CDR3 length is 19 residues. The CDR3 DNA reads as TGTGCCAGCAGCTTAGATCGAACTAGCGGGAGGCCTTCCTACAATGAGCAGTTCTTC. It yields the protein CASSLDRTSGRPSYNEQFF.

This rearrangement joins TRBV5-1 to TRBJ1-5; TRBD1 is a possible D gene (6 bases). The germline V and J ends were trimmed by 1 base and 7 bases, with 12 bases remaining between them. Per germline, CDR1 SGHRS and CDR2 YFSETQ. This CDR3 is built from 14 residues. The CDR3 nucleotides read TGCGCCAGCAGCTTGTGGGCAGGGGACCAGCCCCAGCATTTT. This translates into CASSLWAGDQPQHF.

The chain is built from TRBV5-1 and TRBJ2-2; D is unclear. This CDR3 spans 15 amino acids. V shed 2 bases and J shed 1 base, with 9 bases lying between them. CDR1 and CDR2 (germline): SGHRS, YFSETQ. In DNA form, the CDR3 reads TGCGCCAGCAGCTTTTTTGCAGGGAACACCGGGGAGCTGTTTTTT. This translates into CASSFFAGNTGELFF.